These 15 T cell receptor beta chains were sequenced from one sample in a study of blood T cell repertoires in COVID-19. Data came from immunoSEQ multiplex PCR; TCRdb stores just in-frame clones and leaves some out. Of 40,000 or so clones listed, nearly 90% are singletons. Sequenced material: peripheral blood. These receptors came from a middle-aged man with active COVID-19.

V usage is TRBV6-2 or TRBV6-3 and J usage is TRBJ1-1, with D possibly being TRBD1 (6 bases). The CDR3 has 13 amino acids. Germline V CDR1 and CDR2: MNHEY, SVGEGT. V gave up 6 bases and J gave up 5 bases, with 13 bases separating them. The CDR3 DNA sequence: TGTGCCAGCAGCCACAGGGTTGGGACTGAAGCTTTCTTT. This translates into CASSHRVGTEAFF.

The chain uses TRBV7-6 and TRBJ2-5, with 11 bases that match TRBD2. The CDR3 runs 16 residues. From germline, CDR1 is SGHVS and CDR2 FNYEAQ. Trimming at V came to 5 bases and at J to 3 bases, leaving 8 bases not matched to a gene. This chain's CDR3 is CASSMSGTSGEETQYF. CDR3 coding DNA: TGTGCCAGCAGCATGTCCGGGACTAGCGGAGAAGAGACCCAGTACTTC.

This clone was seen once. This chain joins TRBV7-8 and TRBJ1-2; 7 bases map to TRBD1. The CDR3 runs 15 residues. Germline V gene lookup returns CDR1 SGHVS and CDR2 FQNEAQ. V was pared by 2 bases and J by 8 bases, with 11 bases of the junction left unmatched. The CDR3 coding sequence is TGTGCCAGCAGCTTACTAGACAGGGTTTGGTCGGGCTACACCTTC. As protein: CASSLLDRVWSGYTF.

V is TRBV18 and J is TRBJ2-1; 9 bases fit TRBD1. This CDR3 comprises 14 residues. V lost 4 bases to trimming and J lost 8 bases; unmatched junction nucleotides: 6. CDR1 and CDR2 from the germline V gene are KGHSH and LQKENI. CDR3 amino acids: CASSRLQGADEQFF. CDR3 in DNA: TGTGCCAGCTCACGTTTACAGGGGGCCGATGAGCAGTTCTTC. Based on the CDR3 plus reference TRBV18 and TRBJ2-1, the full variable domain is NAGVMQNPRHLVRRRGQEARLRCSPMKGHSHVYWYRQLPEEGLKFMVYLQKENIIDESGMPKERFSAEFPKEGPSILRIQQVVRGDSAAYFCASSRLQGADEQFFGPGTRLTVL.

This clone was detected once. The gene calls are TRBV12-3 or TRBV12-4 and TRBJ2-3; D gene uncertain. The CDR3 extends over 13 amino acids. Trimming cost V 1 base and J 5 bases, with 7 bases left between them. CDR3 in DNA: TGTGCCAGCAGTTTAGGCAGTGAAGATACGCAGTATTTT. Amino acids: CASSLGSEDTQYF.

The gene calls are TRBV3-1 (or the pseudogene TRBV3-2) and TRBJ2-6, with no clear D. With 1 base removed from V and 0 bases from J, the gap between germline ends came to 4 bases. Germline V lookup: CDR1 LGHDT, CDR2 YNNKEL (reference sequence). CDR3 length: 15 residues. CDR3: CASSQGVSGANVLTF. Here the CDR3 DNA reads TGTGCCAGCAGCCAAGGAGTCTCTGGGGCCAACGTCCTGACTTTC.

The chain links TRBV13 to TRBJ1-2; D is unresolved. V lost 2 bases, J lost 6 bases, and 22 bases lay in between. CDR1 is PRHDT and CDR2 is FYEKMQ in the germline V gene (reference sequence). The length of the CDR3 is 17 residues. CDR3 in DNA: TGTGCCAGCAGCTTAAGTTTTTTACGGCGAGGAGAGGATGGCTACACCTTC. This translates into CASSLSFLRRGEDGYTF.

CDR3 sequence (DNA): TGTGCCAGCAGCCCGGGCTCTGGAAACACCATATATTTT. This codes for CASSPGSGNTIYF. This rearrangement joins TRBV3-1 (or the pseudogene TRBV3-2) to TRBJ1-3; D uncertain. The length of the CDR3 is 13 residues. The germline CDR1 and CDR2 sequences are LGHDT and YNNKEL (reference sequence). V lost 4 bases and J lost 0, with 4 bases in between.

The chain joins TRBV9 to TRBJ1-5; TRBD1 matches at 8 bases. CDR3 length equals 14 residues. CDR1 SGDLS and CDR2 YYNGEE come from the germline V gene. The J segment lost 2 bases and the V segment lost 3 bases, leaving 1 base of the junction unmatched. This CDR3 is CASSGGQGNQPQHF. For the CDR3, the DNA is TGTGCCAGCAGCGGGGGACAGGGCAATCAGCCCCAGCATTTT.

The chain carries TRBV27 and TRBJ2-1, with 13 nucleotides matching TRBD2. Germline CDR1 is MNHEY and CDR2 is SMNVEV (reference sequence). This CDR3 is 14 amino acids long. With 6 bases clipped from V and 8 bases from J, the junction kept 4 bases outside the gene matches. This chain's CDR3 is CASSTSGGVHEQFF. CDR3 coding DNA: TGTGCCAGCAGCACTAGCGGGGGGGTCCATGAGCAGTTCTTC.

The gene calls are TRBV4-1 and TRBJ1-4, with 7 nucleotides matching TRBD1. V was clipped by 1 base and J by 5 bases; unmatched bases: 7. This CDR3 is 16 amino acids long. Per germline, CDR1 MGHRA and CDR2 YSYEKL. This CDR3 reads CASSQGAGQRNEKLFF. For the CDR3, the DNA is TGCGCCAGCAGCCAAGGTGCGGGACAGAGAAATGAAAAACTGTTTTTT.

This chain joins TRBV27 and TRBJ1-1; possibly TRBD1 for D (6 bases). Germline CDR1 is MNHEY and CDR2 is SMNVEV (reference sequence). V shed 5 bases and J shed 6 bases, with 19 bases lying between them. CDR3 size: 15 residues. The chain's CDR3 is CASSTDRSLPSEAFF. Here the CDR3 DNA reads TGTGCCAGCAGTACCGACAGGTCTCTCCCCTCTGAAGCTTTCTTT.

V is TRBV3-1 (or the pseudogene TRBV3-2) and J is TRBJ2-6, with 7 bases that match TRBD1. Germline trimming cut 1 base from V and 2 bases from J; bases unmatched to any gene: 5. This CDR3 contains 17 residues. The germline V gene has CDR1 LGHDT and CDR2 YNNKEL (reference sequence). The CDR3 sequence: CASSQGTTGAGANVLTF. The CDR3 region has the DNA TGTGCCAGCAGCCAAGGAACCACAGGGGCTGGGGCCAACGTCCTGACTTTC.

CDR3 DNA: TGTGCCAGCAGCATCGCGCCCTATGGCTACACCTTC. Protein sequence: CASSIAPYGYTF. This chain joins TRBV5-8 and TRBJ1-2; D is unresolved. The CDR3 consists of 12 residues. Germline V gene data show CDR1 as SGHTS and CDR2 as YDEGEE. Trimming stripped 4 bases from V and 4 bases from J, with 8 bases between.

The chain is built from TRBV4-3 and TRBJ2-6; D remains ambiguous. Germline CDR1 is LGHNA and CDR2 is YSLEER. CDR3 length: 16 amino acids. V was trimmed by 0 bases and J by 0 bases, leaving 6 bases between them. The CDR3 sequence is CASSQDSTSGANVLTF. CDR3 sequence (DNA): TGCGCCAGCAGCCAAGATAGCACCTCTGGGGCCAACGTCCTGACTTTC.